These T cell receptor beta chains were read from a single sample in a study of beta chain features in type 1 diabetes. Here immunoSEQ multiplex PCR was the method, and the copy in TCRdb shows in-frame clones only, minus some. This sample yields some 700,000 clones, of which around an eighth are seen a single time; about 0.02% belongs to the top ten. Sequencing input: naive CD4+ T cells from blood. All receptors come from a man younger than 35 with type 1 diabetes. Each CDR3 is given with its conserved first and last residue. Fields, in order: J gene, D gene, clone size, V gene, CDR3 DNA, CDR3 protein. The D gene is left open where the match is weak. Some rows have no size entry. The others give once, few or many, or a class for an expanded clone.

J gene: TRBJ2-5
D gene: TRBD1
clone size: few
V gene: TRBV7-9
CDR3 DNA: TGTGCCAGCAGCTTAGGGGGACAGGCCCTGGGAGAGACCCAGTACTTC
CDR3 protein: CASSLGGQALGETQYF

J gene: TRBJ2-7
D gene: TRBD2
clone size: few
V gene: TRBV28
CDR3 DNA: TGTGCCAGCAGTTTGGGGGGGTCTGGCTACGAGCAGTACTTC
CDR3 protein: CASSLGGSGYEQYF

J gene: TRBJ1-1
D gene: NA
clone size: few
V gene: TRBV7-9
CDR3 DNA: TGTGCCAGCAGCTTTCGGGAGGGTGAAGCTTTCTTT
CDR3 protein: CASSFREGEAFF

J gene: TRBJ1-2
D gene: TRBD1
clone size: NA
V gene: TRBV6-5
CDR3 DNA: TGTGCCAGCAGACGGACAGGGGGCTACTATGGCTACACCTTC
CDR3 protein: CASRRTGGYYGYTF

J gene: TRBJ2-5
D gene: NA
clone size: NA
V gene: TRBV2
CDR3 DNA: TGTGCCAGCAAAGTCGGGACTGACCAAGAGACCCAGTACTTC
CDR3 protein: CASKVGTDQETQYF

J gene: TRBJ2-7
D gene: TRBD2
clone size: few
V gene: TRBV2
CDR3 DNA: TGTGCAGTTACCGCCGGGAGGGCGGCCTACGAGCAGTACTTC
CDR3 protein: CAVTAGRAAYEQYF

J gene: TRBJ2-1
D gene: NA
clone size: NA
V gene: TRBV19
CDR3 DNA: TGTGCCAGTAGCGAAAGAAATGAGCAGTTCTTC
CDR3 protein: CASSERNEQFF

J gene: TRBJ2-4
D gene: NA
clone size: NA
V gene: TRBV7-8
CDR3 DNA: TGTGCCAGCAGCCCAGTTCGGACCGCAGGGGAAGAGCTAGCCAAAAACATTCAGTACTTC
CDR3 protein: CASSPVRTAGEELAKNIQYF

J gene: TRBJ2-5
D gene: TRBD1
clone size: once
V gene: TRBV18
CDR3 DNA: TGTGCCAGCTCACGACAGGGGGAGACCCAGTACTTC
CDR3 protein: CASSRQGETQYF

J gene: TRBJ2-2
D gene: TRBD1
clone size: NA
V gene: TRBV5-1
CDR3 DNA: TGCGCCAGCAGCTTCGGGACAGGGGTCACCGGGGAGCTGTTTTTT
CDR3 protein: CASSFGTGVTGELFF

J gene: TRBJ1-2
D gene: NA
clone size: few
V gene: TRBV28
CDR3 DNA: TGTGCCAGCAGCCGACAGTCGAACTATGGCTACACCTTC
CDR3 protein: CASSRQSNYGYTF

J gene: TRBJ1-2
D gene: NA
clone size: NA
V gene: TRBV6-5
CDR3 DNA: TGTGCCAGCAGTTACGCGGGGTTATCCTATGGCTACACCTTC
CDR3 protein: CASSYAGLSYGYTF

J gene: TRBJ2-5
D gene: NA
clone size: NA
V gene: TRBV18
CDR3 DNA: TGTGCCAGCTCACCCTCCTGGGAGACCCAGTACTTC
CDR3 protein: CASSPSWETQYF

J gene: TRBJ2-1
D gene: NA
clone size: NA
V gene: TRBV6-4
CDR3 DNA: TGTGCCAGCAGCCACGACAGTCCCTCCTACAATGAGCAGTTCTTC
CDR3 protein: CASSHDSPSYNEQFF

J gene: TRBJ1-1
D gene: NA
clone size: few
V gene: TRBV5-1
CDR3 DNA: TGCGCCAGCAGCTTGGCGCAGACAGCTGGTGAAGCTTTCTTT
CDR3 protein: CASSLAQTAGEAFF

J gene: TRBJ2-5
D gene: NA
clone size: few
V gene: TRBV30
CDR3 DNA: TGTGCCTGGAACGCCGGAACCTACTCCCAAGAGACCCAGTACTTC
CDR3 protein: CAWNAGTYSQETQYF

J gene: TRBJ2-1
D gene: NA
clone size: few
V gene: TRBV7-6
CDR3 DNA: TGTGCCAGCAGCTCCCTCGGGGGTGAGCAGTTCTTC
CDR3 protein: CASSSLGGEQFF

J gene: TRBJ2-2
D gene: NA
clone size: NA
V gene: TRBV15
CDR3 DNA: TGTGCCACCAGCCGTAAGCCGGGACCCAAGATCACCGGGGAGCTGTTTTTT
CDR3 protein: CATSRKPGPKITGELFF

J gene: TRBJ2-7
D gene: NA
clone size: few
V gene: TRBV9
CDR3 DNA: TGTGCCAGCAGCCCCCGGCGGGATGGGCGCGAGCAGTACTTC
CDR3 protein: CASSPRRDGREQYF

J gene: TRBJ1-1
D gene: NA
clone size: NA
V gene: TRBV30
CDR3 DNA: TGTGCCTGGAGTCTGGCCACTGAAGCTTTCTTT
CDR3 protein: CAWSLATEAFF

J gene: TRBJ2-6
D gene: NA
clone size: NA
V gene: TRBV19
CDR3 DNA: TGTGCCACCCTGAAGGGAGGCGGGGCCAACGTCCTGACTTTC
CDR3 protein: CATLKGGGANVLTF

J gene: TRBJ1-6
D gene: NA
clone size: NA
V gene: TRBV9
CDR3 DNA: TGTGCCAGCAACGATGCAGGGGAGATTGATTCACCCCTCCACTTT
CDR3 protein: CASNDAGEIDSPLHF

J gene: TRBJ2-1
D gene: NA
clone size: NA
V gene: TRBV30
CDR3 DNA: TGTGCCTGGGCCTCCGGGACTTCCCGCAATGAGCAGTTCTTC
CDR3 protein: CAWASGTSRNEQFF

J gene: TRBJ2-3
D gene: TRBD1
clone size: few
V gene: TRBV12-5
CDR3 DNA: TGTGCTAGTGGTTTTGGAGCAGGGGGCGTTTATTTT
CDR3 protein: CASGFGAGGVYF

J gene: TRBJ1-4
D gene: TRBD1
clone size: few
V gene: TRBV6-1
CDR3 DNA: TGTGCCAGCGGGGGACAGGGAATTCGGGAAAAACTGTTTTTT
CDR3 protein: CASGGQGIREKLFF

J gene: TRBJ1-5
D gene: TRBD1
clone size: few
V gene: TRBV30
CDR3 DNA: TGTGCCTGGAATTTGGGACAGATTAATCAGCCCCAGCATTTT
CDR3 protein: CAWNLGQINQPQHF

J gene: TRBJ1-2
D gene: NA
clone size: few
V gene: TRBV9
CDR3 DNA: TGTGCCAGCAGCGTAGGCAGGGGTGAGAATGGCTACACCTTC
CDR3 protein: CASSVGRGENGYTF

J gene: TRBJ2-5
D gene: NA
clone size: NA
V gene: TRBV28
CDR3 DNA: TGTGCCAGCAGTTTAACCCAGGGGCTTGGGGAGACCCAGTACTTC
CDR3 protein: CASSLTQGLGETQYF

J gene: TRBJ1-5
D gene: TRBD1
clone size: NA
V gene: TRBV19
CDR3 DNA: TGTGCCAGTAGTCCAATACACAGGGGGCGCTCCGGCAATCAGCCCCAGCATTTT
CDR3 protein: CASSPIHRGRSGNQPQHF

J gene: TRBJ1-1
D gene: NA
clone size: few
V gene: TRBV30
CDR3 DNA: TGTGCCTGGAGCTCAGAGAGTGAAGCTTTCTTT
CDR3 protein: CAWSSESEAFF

J gene: TRBJ2-2
D gene: NA
clone size: NA
V gene: TRBV14
CDR3 DNA: TGTGCCAGCAGCCAACTCAGGGGTAGCGCTCACCGGGAGCTGTTTTTT
CDR3 protein: CASSQLRGSAHRELFF

J gene: TRBJ1-2
D gene: NA
clone size: NA
V gene: TRBV6-5
CDR3 DNA: TGTGCCAGCAGCCGCGGCCTCTATGGCTACACCTTC
CDR3 protein: CASSRGLYGYTF

J gene: TRBJ1-1
D gene: NA
clone size: NA
V gene: TRBV5-4
CDR3 DNA: TGTGCCAGCAGCTCCCGATCAGGAGAAGCTTTCTTT
CDR3 protein: CASSSRSGEAFF

J gene: TRBJ2-5
D gene: NA
clone size: few
V gene: TRBV5-1
CDR3 DNA: TGCGCCAGCAGCTTGATGCAGACGCAAGAGACCCAGTACTTC
CDR3 protein: CASSLMQTQETQYF